The 15 T cell receptor beta chains below come from one sample, sequenced in a study of T cells after posttransplantation cyclophosphamide. Measured with immunoSEQ multiplex PCR; TCRdb has only the in-frame clones, and not every one. The sample lists 25,000 to 30,000 clones, none appearing once, the ten largest making up around 3%. The sequenced sample consisted of PBMCs. Receptors were obtained from a woman aged 55-70 years in good health, CMV-negative, and a related stem cell transplant donor.

At least ten counts were recorded for this clone. This sequence joins TRBV5-6 and TRBJ2-5, with TRBD1 as a possible D gene (6 bases). The V end lost 0 bases, the J end lost 5 bases, and 11 bases lay between the germline ends. Looked up from germline, CDR1 is SGHDT and CDR2 is YYEEEE. The CDR3 is made up of 14 amino acids. The CDR3 DNA reads as TGTGCCAGCAGCTTGGTGACAGGAACCGAGACCCAGTACTTC. Its protein is CASSLVTGTETQYF.

Many counts were recorded for this clone. This chain connects TRBV28 to TRBJ1-3; 7 nucleotides match TRBD1. CDR3 size: 15 residues. Germline V lookup: CDR1 MDHEN, CDR2 SYDVKM. V gave up 6 bases and J gave up 10 bases; unmatched junction bases: 15. The CDR3 sequence: CASRPQGERKPTIYF. CDR3 nucleotide sequence: TGTGCCAGCAGGCCTCAGGGGGAACGGAAGCCGACCATATATTTT.

This clone has a handful of counts. The V gene is TRBV20-1, the J gene TRBJ2-5; D is undetermined. V lost 6 bases and J 5 bases, leaving 10 bases between the germline ends. This CDR3 is 11 amino acids long. From germline, CDR1 is DFQATT and CDR2 SNEGSKA (reference sequence). The CDR3 nucleotides are TGCAGTGCCCCACCGAGGGAGACCCAGTACTTC. It yields the protein CSAPPRETQYF.

This clone was counted many times. This chain joins TRBV30 and TRBJ2-7; 8 positions agree with TRBD1. This CDR3 has 14 residues. Germline CDR1 is GTSNPN and CDR2 is SVGIG (reference sequence). Trimming took 1 base from V and 3 from J; bases not matched to a gene: 5. This chain's CDR3 is CAWSAGQGGYEQYF. Written as DNA, the CDR3 is TGTGCCTGGAGTGCCGGACAGGGAGGCTACGAGCAGTACTTC.

This clone appeared many times. This chain connects TRBV6-5 to TRBJ1-6; 8 nucleotides match TRBD1. This CDR3 is built from 14 residues. Germline trimming cut 7 bases from V and 9 bases from J; bases unmatched to any gene: 8. CDR1 MNHEY and CDR2 SVGAGI come from the germline V gene. The CDR3 here is CASTVDREGSPLHF. The CDR3 nucleotides read TGTGCCAGCACCGTGGACAGGGAGGGTTCACCCCTCCACTTT.

At least ten counts were recorded for this clone. The V call is TRBV27, the J call TRBJ1-1; TRBD1 matches at 9 bases. The V gene end was trimmed by 3 bases and the J gene end by 5 bases; junction bases not matched to a gene: 7. Germline CDR1 MNHEY, CDR2 SMNVEV (reference sequence). The CDR3 is made up of 15 amino acids. The DNA of the CDR3 is TGTGCCAGCAGTTTTTCGACAGGGGGAGGGACTGAAGCTTTCTTT. Protein: CASSFSTGGGTEAFF.

The V and J genes are TRBV7-2 and TRBJ1-2, with D possibly being TRBD1 (6 bases). V lost 5 bases and J 8 bases, leaving 21 bases between the germline ends. CDR1 and CDR2 from the germline V gene are SGHTA and FQGNSA. The CDR3 loop spans 15 amino acids. The chain's CDR3 is CASSPPAGAARGYTF. The CDR3 DNA follows: TGTGCCAGCAGCCCCCCAGCAGGGGCCGCCCGGGGCTACACCTTC.

This clone came up many times. The chain couples TRBV9 to TRBJ1-1; the D gene is possibly TRBD1 (6 bases). Germline CDR1 is SGDLS and CDR2 is YYNGEE. The CDR3 spans 15 residues. V lost 4 bases and J 1 base, leaving 14 bases between the germline ends. The CDR3: CASSLEGQPNTEAFF. DNA of the CDR3: TGTGCCAGCAGCCTCGAAGGACAGCCGAACACTGAAGCTTTCTTT.

This clone was detected only a few times. This chain links TRBV6-2 or TRBV6-3 with TRBJ2-3, with D possibly being TRBD2 (5 bases). Trimming removed 5 bases at V and 2 bases at J, with 17 bases between. CDR1 MNHEY and CDR2 SVGEGT come from the germline V gene. This CDR3 contains 16 residues. In DNA form, the CDR3 reads TGTGCCAGCAGTCCGCCTAGGACGGGGAACACAGATACGCAGTATTTT. It codes for CASSPPRTGNTDTQYF.

This clone has ten or more counts. V is TRBV5-1 and J is TRBJ2-1; D is perhaps TRBD2 (6 bases). The germline gives CDR1 SGHRS, CDR2 YFSETQ. V gave up 7 bases and J gave up 5 bases, with 16 bases separating them. There are 14 residues in the CDR3. Here the CDR3 DNA reads TGCGCCAGCGGCGGGGTGGGTGGGGACAATGAGCAGTTCTTC. Its protein product is CASGGVGGDNEQFF.

This clone was recorded many times. This rearrangement joins TRBV5-1 to TRBJ2-3, with 9 bases lining up with TRBD2. V trimming: 1 base; J trimming: 5 bases; junction bases outside the gene matches: 8. The CDR3 spans 16 residues. Germline assignment: CDR1 SGHRS and CDR2 YFSETQ. The CDR3 is CASSLLGGGELDTQYF. The CDR3 region has the DNA TGCGCCAGCAGCTTGTTAGGCGGGGGGGAATTAGATACGCAGTATTTT.

This clone came up many times. The chain combines TRBV2 with TRBJ2-7; the D gene is possibly TRBD1 (6 bases). Trimming took 1 base from V and 4 from J, leaving 11 bases between them. Per germline, CDR1 SNHLY and CDR2 FYNNEI. CDR3 size: 14 residues. CDR3 loop: CASSEEQGWYEQYF. CDR3 in DNA: TGTGCCAGCAGTGAAGAGCAGGGGTGGTACGAGCAGTACTTC.

There are many counts of this clone. The chain combines TRBV2 with TRBJ2-1; 10 nucleotides align to TRBD1. V trimming: 5 bases; J trimming: 4 bases; junction bases outside the gene matches: 5. The CDR3 length is 15 residues. In germline, CDR1 is SNHLY, CDR2 FYNNEI. CDR3 DNA sequence: TGTGCCAGCAGTCCGACAGGGGGCCCTTACAATGAGCAGTTCTTC. As protein: CASSPTGGPYNEQFF. Using reference TRBV2 and TRBJ2-1 for the parts outside the CDR3, the full variable domain is EPEVTQTPSHQVTQMGQEVILRCVPISNHLYFYWYRQILGQKVEFLVSFYNNEISEKSEIFDDQFSVERPDGSNFTLKIRSTKLEDSAMYFCASSPTGGPYNEQFFGPGTRLTVL.

The rearrangement uses TRBV5-1 and TRBJ1-2; TRBD1 aligns across 9 bases. The CDR3 runs to 14 residues. Trimming removed 4 bases from V and 4 bases from J; junction bases left unmatched: 5. Germline assignment: CDR1 SGHRS and CDR2 YFSETQ. The CDR3 DNA is TGCGCCAGCAGCACAGGGGGCGGAAGCTATGGCTACACCTTC. It is translated as CASSTGGGSYGYTF.

There are many counts of this clone. The chain couples TRBV24-1 to TRBJ1-2, with 10 bases matching TRBD1. Per the germline V gene, CDR1 is KGHDR and CDR2 is SFDVKD. This CDR3 region has 13 residues. Trimming cost V 5 bases and J 8 bases; bases outside gene matches: 4. The CDR3 DNA is TGTGCCACCAGTGTGAGGGACAGGGGCGGCTACACCTTC. As protein: CATSVRDRGGYTF.